The following is a TCR beta chain sequence with its context. Its antigen remains undetermined. Per-base quality was not reported, and no clone a single base away is much larger than it. V is shortened by 5 bases, J by 3 bases, and the region joining them spans 17 bases. Reading from cysteine to phenylalanine, the CDR3 counts 15 amino acids. CDR3 DNA only is kept here, 45 bases in frame from base 1. In the germline V gene, CDR1 corresponds to SGHTA and CDR2 to FQGNSA. The sample is drawn from a study of cytomegalovirus exposure and HLA in healthy donors (TCRdb year 2017). About the investigation overall: According to an earlier analysis of around 600 of the donors, some 180 million T cells yielded approximately 120 million unique TCR beta sequences and 276 Gb of sequence data. An early release that covered roughly 600 HLA-typed donors contained about 300 gigabases of sequencing data and approximately 85 million unique TCR sequences. Of the approximately 400 genotyped donors, roughly 85% fell in the genetic ancestry cluster associated with self-reported Caucasian donors. The study aimed to test whether signatures of past pathogen exposure could be identified by cataloging public T cell receptors. The study used immunosequencing to profile the T cell repertoires of approximately 690 subjects and linked those repertoires to cytomegalovirus serostatus. In addition to the first cohort of 650 to 800 subjects, a separate validation cohort of 130 or so different subjects was used. The study combined high-throughput TCR immunosequencing, statistical association of individual TCRs with disease status, and machine learning to predict cytomegalovirus infection status. A later analysis re-analyzed previously published TCR beta repertoires from 666 donors and added high-resolution HLA genotyping to study TCR occurrence patterns. In the later analysis, no new phenotypic data were used to find candidate immune exposures; instead, reliance was placed on TCR beta sequences and their occurrence across donors. In an earlier analysis of 500 to 650 of the donors, high-throughput TCR beta sequencing was used to judge whether each TCR beta V gene segment behaved as functional or pseudogenic. Donor age, sex, ethnicity and CMV serostatus were collected together with the repertoire data. A later genetic analysis used genome-wide SNP genotypes for about 65% of the 666 donors, treating that subset as a discovery cohort. All discovery cohort repertoires had been generated on a single sequencing platform. Class I and class II HLA loci were covered by the typing at four-digit resolution. Typing coverage differed by locus: A, B, C, DRB1 and DQB1 were typed in about 620-630 donors, DQA1 in 500 to 550, DPA1 in nearly 610, and DPB1 in 472. About five DR-DQ haplotypes were treated as single units for association and clustering because of strong linkage in the cohort. Across 300 to 400 genotyped donors of the cohort, an average of about 240,000 unique TCR beta nucleotide sequences per donor were sequenced, and approximately 17% of those sequences were non-productive.

The library was generated by the immunoSEQ multiplex PCR assay. For the multiplex PCR, a mixture combining 60 forward primers for TCR Vbeta segments and 13 reverse primers for TCR Jbeta segments was used. A multiplex PCR assay on genomic DNA amplified the CDR3 region of rearranged TCR beta genes. On the Illumina HiSeq System, the amplified TCR beta libraries were sequenced as 87-base-pair reads. As for the authors' bioinformatics: A later analysis tallied tens of millions of unique TCR beta chains across the roughly 610 repertoires, and some 12 million of those chains were shared by two or more donors. Raw reads were error-corrected and collapsed into unique sequences with a nearest-neighbor algorithm that merged closely related sequences to remove PCR and sequencing errors. To assign V, D and J gene segments, CDR3 sequences were aligned to IMGT reference sequences. For a sequence to be retained, at least a six-nucleotide match to both a V gene segment and a J gene segment was required. Rearrangements were classified as productive when the CDR3 lacked stop codons and remained in frame with V and J, and all other rearrangements were classified as non-productive. CDR3 was defined by IMGT convention, running from the second conserved V-encoded cysteine to the conserved J-encoded phenylalanine. In an earlier analysis of some 550 of the donors, sequences lacking an unambiguous match to a single V gene segment were excluded. In an earlier analysis of several hundred of the donors, V segments were called functional above 56.7% productive rearrangements and were called segregating when the between-donor standard deviation exceeded 5%. A statistical classification framework was built for diagnosing cytomegalovirus status from the catalog of TCR beta chain sequences. A later analysis assigned V and J genes by comparing TCR nucleotide sequences with IMGT/GENE-DB human TR gene sequences. A later analysis assigned CDR3 sequences and most-parsimonious VDJ recombination scenarios with the TCRdist pipeline. In a later analysis, each TCR beta chain was defined by its CDR3 amino acid sequence together with its V-gene family, and reads without a unique V-gene family were excluded. In a later analysis, around 600 highly shared, low-generation-probability nucleotide sequences were removed to address suspected cross-contamination and a sequencing artifact. For each public chain, a later analysis derived a clonal expansion index from normalized ranks of inferred template counts within each repertoire. A later analysis computed generation probabilities with a VDJ recombination model fitted to out-of-frame rearrangements, and checked the results against IGoR. In a later analysis, TCR-TCR, TCR-HLA and TCR-CMV co-occurrence was scored with hypergeometric tests, and a repertoire-size bias correction was applied to TCR pairs. False discovery rates were estimated in a later analysis by permuting HLA or CMV assignments 20 times. In a later analysis, co-occurring TCRs were grouped using DBSCAN, and TCRdist sequence similarity was added for clustering within HLA-allele-positive subsets. Repertoires with fewer than 30,000 or more than 120,000 public chains were left out of co-occurrence clustering, as were five repertoires with anomalous nucleotide sharing. The clones in this table, taken by TCRdb from immuneACCESS, are in-frame only. Not every clone is retained; where verified, under half of the shortfall comes from an unresolved V gene, and the cause of the rest is unknown. That table supplies the V and J calls and clone size; D and trimming were determined from the DNA. This sample is represented by roughly 180,000 clones; roughly three quarters of them were singletons. Together, the top ten hold roughly 13% of the sample.

The cohort comprised fewer than 750 healthy bone marrow donors. At the time of sampling, all cohort members were nominally healthy, though unrecorded immune exposures were likely present. The donor was CMV seropositive and was included in the group of almost 300 seropositive cohort members. A peripheral blood sample was collected from each donor, and TCR beta sequencing was performed on peripheral blood mononuclear cells. Genomic DNA was extracted from the blood cell samples with the Qiagen DNeasy Blood Extraction Kit. The paper as a whole reports these results and caveats: A later analysis associated some 17,000 TCR beta sequences with specific HLA alleles at a false discovery rate of 0.05. In a later analysis, the rate of TCR association differed among HLA loci, with DRB1 alleles having the most associated TCRs and HLA-C alleles having the fewest. The study listed approximately 150 TCR beta chains as associated with cytomegalovirus. Assigning TCR associations to individual alleles was difficult when HLA alleles, especially DR and DQ, strongly co-occurred. A further reported finding was that TCR beta sequences accurately predicted the HLA-A and HLA-B alleles for most subjects in the first cohort. According to a later analysis, most CMV-associated TCR beta chains appeared to be HLA-restricted, and the HLA associations seemed to be driven largely by CMV exposure. According to a later genetic analysis, donors in an Asian-associated ancestry cluster had fewer N-insertions in productive TCRs than the approximately 700-donor mean. Cytomegalovirus status was reported to be diagnosed by the classifier with high specificity and sensitivity in both the original and validation cohorts. In vitro tests confirmed that a few of the cytomegalovirus-associated TCR beta chains recognize cytomegalovirus antigens. In a later genetic analysis, a missense DCLRE1C variant was associated with V-gene and J-gene trimming of TCR beta chains, and the association was replicated in an independent cohort. Roughly uniform sequencing depth across donors was assumed in presence/absence analyses, although this assumption may not hold. The authors suggested that the approach could potentially be generalized to other disease states and immunological phenotypes. In an earlier analysis of over 550 of the donors, most TCR beta V segments were observed in productive rearrangements about 90% or about 30% of the time, broadly matching IMGT annotations. A cluster of highly shared sequence variants was judged likely to be a technical artifact of the sequencing pipeline. Because counts were too low, roughly 18 rarely observed V segments, including chromosome 9 orphons, were left out of the earlier analysis of a few hundred of the donors. While some public TCRs were present in many individuals, most TCR sequences turned up only very rarely across donors. Correlated functional status among segregating V segments might reflect linkage disequilibrium, but an unknown experimental factor could not be ruled out. The 87-base-pair reads could not distinguish some IMGT-functional V segments, including TRBV6-2 and TRBV6-3, so those segments were excluded. The cohort was sequenced for TCR beta chains only, and without alpha or paired-chain data the features that could be detected were limited. For the cohort, immune exposure information was limited to CMV serostatus. In a later analysis, HLA-associated TCR beta chains showed more clonal expansion and lower generation probabilities than non-associated chains that were equally common. Because some donors lacked HLA typing at each locus, the association tests relied only on the typed subset. A later analysis reported that several top co-occurrence clusters appeared linked to parvovirus B19, influenza, CMV and Epstein-Barr virus.

This receptor was obtained from a woman aged 45-65 years in good health and CMV-seropositive. Recombination connected TRBV7-2 to TRBJ2-7; a weak D assignment points to TRBD2 (6 bases agree). Material for sequencing was PBMCs. In nucleotides, the sequence is TGTGCCAGCAGCGGGCGGGGAGACCGCCTCTACGAGCAGTACTTC. This translates into CASSGRGDRLYEQYF.